This note documents a single T cell receptor beta chain sequence. These data originate in a study of cytomegalovirus exposure and HLA in healthy donors. CDR1 is SGHNT, CDR2 YYREEE, per germline (reference sequence). Trimming stripped 4 bases from V and 1 base from J, with 11 bases between. The CDR3 has 15 amino acids. In the PCR, 60 Vbeta and 13 Jbeta primers were used. The protocol was immunoSEQ multiplex PCR, while the TCRdb copy is restricted to in-frame clones and leaves out a portion. The sample has 90,000 to 120,000 clones; over 60% are singletons. This receptor was taken from a female donor in good health and CMV-seropositive. This chain connects TRBV5-4 to TRBJ2-2; D gene unclear. Sequences were obtained from PBMCs. The CDR3 DNA sequence: TGTGCCAGCAGCGCGACTGGCGGGAACACCGGGGAGCTGTTTTTT. Amino acid sequence: CASSATGGNTGELFF.